A single T cell receptor beta chain is shown here with its context. The data stem from a study of cytomegalovirus exposure and HLA in healthy donors. CDR1 and CDR2 from the germline V gene are MNHEY and SVGAGI. The V and J ends lost 5 bases and 4 bases, in that order; junction bases with no gene match: 7. The CDR3 is 15 amino acids. Researchers ran the PCR with 60 Vbeta and 13 Jbeta primers. The data were produced by immunoSEQ multiplex PCR, yet TCRdb's version contains in-frame clones alone and is incomplete. The profile covers about 120,000 clones, with 65% to 85% appearing a single time and roughly 4.1% taken by the ten largest.

Sample: PBMCs. The chain joins TRBV6-5 to TRBJ1-5; 8 bases are a match to TRBD1. This TCR came from a man aged 18-30 years in good health and CMV-seropositive. The CDR3 DNA sequence: TGTGCCAGCAGTCAAACTGACAGGGGTAATCAGCCCCAGCATTTT. Residues: CASSQTDRGNQPQHF.